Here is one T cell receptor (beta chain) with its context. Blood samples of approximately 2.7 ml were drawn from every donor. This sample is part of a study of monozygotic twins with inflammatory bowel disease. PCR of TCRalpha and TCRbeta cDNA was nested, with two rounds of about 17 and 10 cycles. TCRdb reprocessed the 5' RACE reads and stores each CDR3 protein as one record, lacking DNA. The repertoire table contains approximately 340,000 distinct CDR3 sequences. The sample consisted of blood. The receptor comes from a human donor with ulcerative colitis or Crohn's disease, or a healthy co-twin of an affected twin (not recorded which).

The chain's CDR3 is CATSDLETYTF. V and J are TRBV24-1 and TRBJ1-2. Per germline, CDR1 KGHDR and CDR2 SFDVKD. The CDR3 runs to 11 residues.